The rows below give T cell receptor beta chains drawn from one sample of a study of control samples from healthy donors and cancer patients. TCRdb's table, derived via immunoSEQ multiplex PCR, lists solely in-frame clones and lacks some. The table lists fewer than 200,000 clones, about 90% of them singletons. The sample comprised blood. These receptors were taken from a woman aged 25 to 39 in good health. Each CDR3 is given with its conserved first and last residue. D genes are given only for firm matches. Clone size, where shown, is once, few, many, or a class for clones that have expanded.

cdr3_nt: TGTGCCAGCAGCCGTCTGGACAGCACCTACGAGCAGTACTTC; cdr3_aa: CASSRLDSTYEQYF; v_call: TRBV3-1/TRBV3-2; j_call: TRBJ2-7; cdr3_length: 14; d_call: -; clone_size: once
cdr3_nt: TGCGCCAGCAGCTTAGGACTATTCACTAGCACAGATACGCAGTATTTT; cdr3_aa: CASSLGLFTSTDTQYF; v_call: TRBV5-1; j_call: TRBJ2-3; cdr3_length: 16; d_call: -; clone_size: -
cdr3_nt: TGTGCCAGGGCTGGGACAGGGAGCTCCTACAATGAGCAGTTCTTC; cdr3_aa: CARAGTGSSYNEQFF; v_call: TRBV2; j_call: TRBJ2-1; cdr3_length: 15; d_call: TRBD1; clone_size: -
cdr3_nt: TGCGCCAGCAGCCAAGAAGGATCGTTAAGGACTGAAGCTTTCTTT; cdr3_aa: CASSQEGSLRTEAFF; v_call: TRBV4-1; j_call: TRBJ1-1; cdr3_length: 15; d_call: -; clone_size: -
cdr3_nt: TGTGCCAGCGCCCCTGGGGGGGGCCTGGAGCAGTACTTC; cdr3_aa: CASAPGGGLEQYF; v_call: TRBV27; j_call: TRBJ2-7; cdr3_length: 13; d_call: -; clone_size: -
cdr3_nt: TGTGCCAGCAGCCCCCCCGGGCGGGGGTCTTACAATGAGCAGTTCTTC; cdr3_aa: CASSPPGRGSYNEQFF; v_call: TRBV3-1/TRBV3-2; j_call: TRBJ2-1; cdr3_length: 16; d_call: TRBD2; clone_size: -
cdr3_nt: TGCAGCGTCCCCGCTCGGTGGCAGGGATTTCAAGAGACCCAGTACTTC; cdr3_aa: CSVPARWQGFQETQYF; v_call: TRBV29-1; j_call: TRBJ2-5; cdr3_length: 16; d_call: -; clone_size: -
cdr3_nt: TGTGCCAGCAGCTCGGGGGCTAGCGGGAGGTTAACCAAGCACGAGACCCAGTACTTC; cdr3_aa: CASSSGASGRLTKHETQYF; v_call: TRBV7-9; j_call: TRBJ2-5; cdr3_length: 19; d_call: TRBD2; clone_size: few
cdr3_nt: TGCGCCAGCAGCTTGGGACCGAACCAAGAGACCCAGTACTTC; cdr3_aa: CASSLGPNQETQYF; v_call: TRBV5-1; j_call: TRBJ2-5; cdr3_length: 14; d_call: -; clone_size: -
cdr3_nt: TGTGCCTGGAGTGTCAGGAACACTGAAGCTTTCTTT; cdr3_aa: CAWSVRNTEAFF; v_call: TRBV30; j_call: TRBJ1-1; cdr3_length: 12; d_call: -; clone_size: -
cdr3_nt: TGTGCCATCACTAGGGATCCAGCTAACTATGGCTACACCTTC; cdr3_aa: CAITRDPANYGYTF; v_call: TRBV10-3; j_call: TRBJ1-2; cdr3_length: 14; d_call: -; clone_size: once
cdr3_nt: TGTGCCAGCAGTTTAGCAGGACACCAAGCTAACTATGGCTACACCTTC; cdr3_aa: CASSLAGHQANYGYTF; v_call: TRBV28; j_call: TRBJ1-2; cdr3_length: 16; d_call: -; clone_size: -
cdr3_nt: TGCGCCAGCGGAGGACTAGCGGGAGCTGGGGTATCGGGTGAGCAGTTCTTC; cdr3_aa: CASGGLAGAGVSGEQFF; v_call: TRBV10-2; j_call: TRBJ2-1; cdr3_length: 17; d_call: TRBD2; clone_size: -
cdr3_nt: TGTGCCAGTGGGTCTAGCGGGAGTTTGTATTACAATGAGCAGTTCTTC; cdr3_aa: CASGSSGSLYYNEQFF; v_call: TRBV19; j_call: TRBJ2-1; cdr3_length: 16; d_call: TRBD2; clone_size: -
cdr3_nt: TGTGCCAGCAGTACCGTAACAGGGTTCACTGAAGCTTTCTTT; cdr3_aa: CASSTVTGFTEAFF; v_call: TRBV5-6; j_call: TRBJ1-1; cdr3_length: 14; d_call: -; clone_size: -
cdr3_nt: TGCGCCAGCAGCTTGGCCCCGGGAGAGACCCAGTACTTC; cdr3_aa: CASSLAPGETQYF; v_call: TRBV5-1; j_call: TRBJ2-5; cdr3_length: 13; d_call: -; clone_size: -
cdr3_nt: TGTGCCTGGAGTGGGGATAACTCGGACTATGGCTACACCTTC; cdr3_aa: CAWSGDNSDYGYTF; v_call: TRBV30; j_call: TRBJ1-2; cdr3_length: 14; d_call: -; clone_size: -
cdr3_nt: TGTGCCAGCAGACAGGGTAGGTCTGGCACTGAAGCTTTCTTT; cdr3_aa: CASRQGRSGTEAFF; v_call: TRBV6-5; j_call: TRBJ1-1; cdr3_length: 14; d_call: -; clone_size: -
cdr3_nt: TGTGCCAGCAGCTTAGGGACAGCTGGAAACACCATATATTTT; cdr3_aa: CASSLGTAGNTIYF; v_call: TRBV13; j_call: TRBJ1-3; cdr3_length: 14; d_call: -; clone_size: -
cdr3_nt: TGTGCCAGCAGTAATAGGGCCGATACGCAGTATTTT; cdr3_aa: CASSNRADTQYF; v_call: TRBV27; j_call: TRBJ2-3; cdr3_length: 12; d_call: -; clone_size: -
cdr3_nt: TGCGCCAGCAGCCAAGACGGGGTAGGGGGCAATCAGCCCCAGCATTTT; cdr3_aa: CASSQDGVGGNQPQHF; v_call: TRBV4-1; j_call: TRBJ1-5; cdr3_length: 16; d_call: -; clone_size: -
cdr3_nt: TGTGCCAGCAGCGTAGGGGATGGCGGGTCCACCGGGGAGCTGTTTTTT; cdr3_aa: CASSVGDGGSTGELFF; v_call: TRBV9; j_call: TRBJ2-2; cdr3_length: 16; d_call: -; clone_size: -
cdr3_nt: TGTGCCAGCAGTGAAGCGGCAGCCACCATAGAGGCCCAGCATTTT; cdr3_aa: CASSEAAATIEAQHF; v_call: TRBV2; j_call: TRBJ1-5; cdr3_length: 15; d_call: -; clone_size: -
cdr3_nt: TGTGCCAGCAGCTTAGGGGGGAACACAGATACGCAGTATTTT; cdr3_aa: CASSLGGNTDTQYF; v_call: TRBV11-2; j_call: TRBJ2-3; cdr3_length: 14; d_call: -; clone_size: -
cdr3_nt: TGCAGCGTTGTGACAGCCTACGAGCAGTACTTC; cdr3_aa: CSVVTAYEQYF; v_call: TRBV29-1; j_call: TRBJ2-7; cdr3_length: 11; d_call: -; clone_size: -
cdr3_nt: TGTGCCAGCAGCTTAGGGGGGCGGGGCAACACTGAAGCTTTCTTT; cdr3_aa: CASSLGGRGNTEAFF; v_call: TRBV7-2; j_call: TRBJ1-1; cdr3_length: 15; d_call: -; clone_size: -